The 27 T cell receptor beta chains listed next were all sequenced from one sample in a study of T cells expressing NK-cell markers. Following a re-call of the 5' RACE reads, TCRdb has one entry per CDR3 protein and lacks DNA. The listing records 350,000 to 500,000 distinct CDR3 sequences. Sequencing input: blood T cells: a sorted CD56 or NKG2C T cell subset, CD4+ or CD8+ T cells, or bulk PBMC T cells (not recorded which). The receptors come from a woman between 18 and 69 years old in good health.

V gene TRBV7-3 combines with J gene TRBJ2-2; with no DNA, the TCRdb D assignment of TRBD1 cannot be verified. Per germline, CDR1 SGHTA and CDR2 FQGTGA. The CDR3 consists of 15 residues. CDR3 protein: CASSREAGGTGELFF.

The genes are TRBV7-6 and TRBJ2-7; without DNA, the TCRdb call of TRBD1 cannot be checked. CDR1 is SGHVS, CDR2 FNYEAQ, per germline. The CDR3 totals 19 residues. The CDR3 loop is CASSSVEGTGGYSGYEQYF. Together with reference TRBV7-6 and TRBJ2-7, the CDR3 gives the full variable domain: GAGVSQSPRYKVTKRGQDVALRCDPISGHVSLYWYRQALGQGPEFLTYFNYEAQQDKSGLPNDRFSAERPEGSISTLTIQRTEQRDSAMYRCASSSVEGTGGYSGYEQYFGPGTRLTVT.

The V gene is TRBV15, the J gene TRBJ2-5; there is no DNA to check the TCRdb D call of TRBD2. Germline values: CDR1 LNHNV, CDR2 YYDKDF (reference sequence). This CDR3 contains 16 residues. The CDR3 loop reads CATSPQTLAGGETQYF.

CDR3 residues: CASSIGGSTEAFF. V and J are TRBV7-8 and TRBJ1-1; TCRdb calls TRBD1, which cannot be checked without DNA. Germline CDR1 reads SGHVS; CDR2 reads FQNEAQ. The CDR3 totals 13 residues.

The genes are TRBV7-2 and TRBJ2-5; TCRdb's assignment of TRBD2 cannot be checked, as there is no DNA. The CDR3 spans 16 residues. CDR1 and CDR2 from the germline V gene are SGHTA and FQGNSA. The CDR3 region is CASSLGTSSFLETQYF. Full variable domain (outside the CDR3, taken from reference TRBV7-2 and TRBJ2-5): GAGVSQSPSNKVTEKGKDVELRCDPISGHTALYWYRQSLGQGLEFLIYFQGNSAPDKSGLPSDRFSAERTGGSVSTLTIQRTQQEDSAVYLCASSLGTSSFLETQYFGPGTRLLVL.

The V gene is TRBV7-9, the J gene TRBJ2-1; checking the TCRdb D call of TRBD2 is not possible without DNA. Germline V lookup: CDR1 SEHNR, CDR2 FQNEAQ (reference sequence). This CDR3 comprises 14 residues. The CDR3 region is CASSRLAGSVEQFF. Filled out from reference TRBV7-9 and TRBJ2-1, the complete variable domain reads DTGVSQNPRHKITKRGQNVTFRCDPISEHNRLYWYRQTLGQGPEFLTYFQNEAQLEKSRLLSDRFSAERPKGSFSTLEIQRTEQGDSAMYLCASSRLAGSVEQFFGPGTRLTVL.

The gene calls are TRBV6-2 or TRBV6-3 and TRBJ1-1. Per the germline V gene, CDR1 is MNHEY and CDR2 is SVGEGT. The CDR3 covers 12 residues. This CDR3 reads CASSYGHHGAFF.

The rearrangement joins TRBV4-3 to TRBJ1-6. This CDR3 comprises 17 residues. From germline, CDR1 is LGHNA and CDR2 YSLEER. CDR3 sequence: CASSQESGSSYNSPLHF.

V gene TRBV12-3 or TRBV12-4 combines with J gene TRBJ2-7; with no DNA, the TCRdb D assignment of TRBD1 cannot be verified. The CDR3 runs to 14 residues. CDR3: CASSSQGAGYEQYF.

The chain uses TRBV5-1 and TRBJ1-3. This CDR3 comprises 16 residues. Germline V lookup: CDR1 SGHRS, CDR2 YFSETQ. The CDR3 region is CASSQQPHSSGNTIYF.

This chain connects TRBV9 to TRBJ2-1; with no DNA, the TCRdb D assignment of TRBD1 cannot be verified. Germline lookup yields CDR1 SGDLS and CDR2 YYNGEE. This CDR3 is 12 amino acids long. The CDR3 spells CASSVEGTEQFF.

The chain has TRBV28 and TRBJ2-7; the TCRdb call, TRBD2, lacks DNA for checking. Germline V gives CDR1 MDHEN, CDR2 SYDVKM. The CDR3 spans 14 residues. This chain's CDR3 is CASSTPSGSYEQYF.

This sequence joins TRBV7-2 and TRBJ1-2. The germline V gene encodes CDR1 SGHTA and CDR2 FQGNSA. The CDR3 has 11 amino acids. This chain's CDR3 is CASSPINGYTF. Looking up the rest from reference TRBV7-2 and TRBJ1-2 gives the full variable domain: GAGVSQSPSNKVTEKGKDVELRCDPISGHTALYWYRQSLGQGLEFLIYFQGNSAPDKSGLPSDRFSAERTGGSVSTLTIQRTQQEDSAVYLCASSPINGYTFGSGTRLTVV.

The chain employs TRBV12-3 or TRBV12-4 and TRBJ1-6; the TCRdb call, TRBD1, lacks DNA for checking. The CDR3 spans 15 residues. The CDR3 here is CASSFEAGKNSPLHF.

The chain joins TRBV7-8 to TRBJ2-7; absent DNA, TCRdb's TRBD1 call cannot be checked. The CDR3 is 13 residues long. Germline V gene data show CDR1 as SGHVS and CDR2 as FQNEAQ. The CDR3 here is CASSLAPRVEQYF.

This sequence joins TRBV7-2 and TRBJ2-7; TCRdb calls TRBD2, which cannot be checked without DNA. CDR1 is SGHTA and CDR2 is FQGNSA in the germline V gene. This CDR3 contains 15 residues. The CDR3 loop reads CASSPSAGRIYEQYF.

The chain joins TRBV24-1 to TRBJ2-2; the D gene TCRdb calls, TRBD2, cannot be checked with no DNA. Germline values: CDR1 KGHDR, CDR2 SFDVKD. This CDR3 comprises 14 residues. The chain's CDR3 is CATSVSGVAGELFF.

The chain carries TRBV4-3 and TRBJ1-4. Germline V gives CDR1 LGHNA, CDR2 YSLEER. CDR3 length: 15 amino acids. The CDR3 sequence is CASSQDFRVNEKLFF.

This chain links TRBV11-2 with TRBJ2-6; no DNA is available, so the TRBD1 call from TCRdb remains unchecked. This CDR3 is 18 amino acids long. The germline V gene encodes CDR1 SGHAT and CDR2 FQNNGV. CDR3 sequence: CASSLRTGGVTGANVLTF.

The J gene is TRBJ1-2, the V gene TRBV21-1; TCRdb designates TRBD1, a call that cannot be tested without DNA. TRBV21-1 is designated a pseudogene. CDR3 length: 12 residues. The chain's CDR3 is CASSKTAISYTF.

This sequence joins TRBV12-3 or TRBV12-4 and TRBJ1-6; lacking DNA, the TRBD1 call made by TCRdb goes unchecked. CDR3 length: 16 amino acids. The CDR3 reads CASSLGQGVNNSPLHF.

The chain recombines TRBV6-1 with TRBJ2-2; as DNA is missing, the TRBD2 call by TCRdb cannot be tested. Germline V gene lookup returns CDR1 MNHNS and CDR2 SASEGT. CDR3 length: 15 amino acids. CDR3: CASNPSGGNTGELFF.

V is TRBV4-2 and J is TRBJ1-5; TCRdb designates TRBD1, a call that cannot be tested without DNA. In germline, CDR1 is LGHNA, CDR2 YNFKEQ. This CDR3 region has 16 residues. The CDR3 loop is CASSQDPGQGWQPQHF.

The CDR3 sequence is CASSIDSRGNQPQHF. The chain uses TRBV5-1 and TRBJ1-5; TCRdb returns TRBD1, unconfirmable since there is no DNA. CDR1 SGHRS and CDR2 YFSETQ come from the germline V gene. This CDR3 comprises 15 residues.

The rearrangement joins TRBV6-2 or TRBV6-3 to TRBJ2-7; checking the TCRdb D call of TRBD1 is not possible without DNA. Germline lookup yields CDR1 MNHEY and CDR2 SVGEGT. CDR3 size: 14 residues. CDR3: CASSPPTGIYEQYF.

The chain links TRBV12-3 or TRBV12-4 to TRBJ2-3; there is no DNA to check the TCRdb D call of TRBD1. CDR3 size: 12 residues. The CDR3 sequence is CASSWGEDTQYF.

This chain links TRBV20-1 with TRBJ2-1; TCRdb's assignment of TRBD1 cannot be checked, as there is no DNA. CDR3 length: 14 residues. Per the germline V gene, CDR1 is DFQATT and CDR2 is SNEGSKA (reference sequence). This CDR3 is CSARPAGSYNEQFF.